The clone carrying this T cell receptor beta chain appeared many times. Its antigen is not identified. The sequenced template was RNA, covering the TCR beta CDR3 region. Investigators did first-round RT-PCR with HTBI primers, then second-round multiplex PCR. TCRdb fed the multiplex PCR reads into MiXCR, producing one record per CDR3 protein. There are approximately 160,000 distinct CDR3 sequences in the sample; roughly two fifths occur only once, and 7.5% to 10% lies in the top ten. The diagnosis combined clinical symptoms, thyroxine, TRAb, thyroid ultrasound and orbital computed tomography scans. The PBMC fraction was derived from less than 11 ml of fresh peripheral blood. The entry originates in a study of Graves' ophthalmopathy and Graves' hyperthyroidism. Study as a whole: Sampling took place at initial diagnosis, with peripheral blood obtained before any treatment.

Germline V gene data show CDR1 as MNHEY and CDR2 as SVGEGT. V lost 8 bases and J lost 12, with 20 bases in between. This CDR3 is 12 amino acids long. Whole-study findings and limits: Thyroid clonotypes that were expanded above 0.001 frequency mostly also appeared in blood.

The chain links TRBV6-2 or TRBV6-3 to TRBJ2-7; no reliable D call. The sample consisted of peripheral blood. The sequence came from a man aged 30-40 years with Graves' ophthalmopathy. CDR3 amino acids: CASATVPRLWYF. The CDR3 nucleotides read TGTGCCAGCGCGACTGTACCTCGACTCTGGTACTTC.